This T cell receptor beta chain was observed in a study of siplizumab effects on memory and regulatory T cells. Study results and caveats: Greater diversity than memory cells seemed evident in naive T cells, which also appeared to be major alloresponse contributors. It was never confirmed that proliferating Tregs from siplizumab cultures were suppressive.

V shed 6 bases and J shed 4 bases, with 6 bases lying between them. CDR1 is SNHLY and CDR2 is FYNNEI in the germline V gene. The CDR3 length is 11 residues. Concerning this clone itself: Its antigen is unidentified. Within the sample, other DNA sequences also encode this same CDR3.

TCRdb's table, derived via immunoSEQ multiplex PCR, lists solely in-frame clones and lacks some. The table includes over 100,000 clones, roughly 92% detected once. The receptor was isolated from a human donor in good health. The chain links TRBV2 to TRBJ2-5; no clear D gene. Sequenced material: Tregs sorted from blood. In DNA form, the CDR3 reads TGTGCCAGCAGACTCGTAGAGACCCAGTACTTC. It yields the protein CASRLVETQYF.